The clone carrying this T cell receptor (beta chain) was detected a few times. The data were taken from a study of OX40 agonist ivuxolimab in advanced cancers. Measured with immunoSEQ multiplex PCR; TCRdb has only the in-frame clones, and not every one. The data show nearly 80,000 clones, 84% seen once. V gave up 4 bases and J gave up 4 bases; unmatched junction bases: 1. The CDR3 is 13 residues long. Germline values: CDR1 LNHDA, CDR2 SQIVND (reference sequence). The origin of this receptor is an adult with an advanced solid tumor such as melanoma, head and neck, liver or kidney cancer. The sample was CD4+ or CD8+ T cells sorted from blood, taken in a trial of the OX40 agonist ivuxolimab. This chain uses TRBV19 with TRBJ2-3; TRBD1 matches at 8 bases. The CDR3: CASSNRGADTQYF. For the CDR3, the DNA is TGTGCCAGTAGTAACAGGGGGGCAGATACGCAGTATTTT.